This TCR beta chain comes out of a study of metastatic and nonmetastatic thyroid tumors (dated by TCRdb to the early 2020s). General notes on the study: For patients with malignant and with benign thyroid disease, the researchers compared repertoires between peripheral blood samples and tumor or nodule tissue samples. The paper as a whole reports these results and caveats: In both blood and tumor samples, malignant tumors were reported to have significantly higher TCR beta diversity than benign nodules.

No patient had received any treatment before thyroid surgery. Using T-cell receptor beta sequencing, the study looked back at clinical samples from patients collected from about 2012 to 2018. Based on the germline V gene, the CDR1 and CDR2 sequences are SGHAT and FQNNGV. Trimming removed 3 bases from V and 9 bases from J; the gene matches leave 11 bases unexplained. The CDR3 sequence holds 16 residues, the cysteine and phenylalanine included. The sequence is cut down to CDR3 DNA, 48 bases in frame from base 1. Note on this clone: The specificity of this receptor is unknown. No much larger clonotype is one base removed from it; base qualities were not supplied.

Libraries were constructed by PCR. The sequencing machine was an Illumina HiSeq 4000. High-throughput sequencing was used to profile the TCR beta-chain CDR3 region of each patient. Under the source paper's analysis protocol: The researchers built a classifier to tell apart papillary thyroid cancer patients with distant metastasis, based on CDR3 differences among clinicopathological groups. The Shannon index was used to measure repertoire diversity, and the Morisita-Horn index was used to measure how similar tumor and blood repertoires were. Through fastp at Q25 and MiXCR, TCRdb rebuilt clones from the public reads, retaining in-frame beta chains. TCRdb, not the original authors, processed these V and J calls. This sample gives roughly 9,500 clones in total; roughly 30% of them show up just once. The top ten hold 21% of the sample.

The sequenced material came from tumor tissue. The TCR sequence derives from a female donor with papillary thyroid cancer or a benign thyroid nodule (not recorded which). Some clones in this sample may be carry-over from other donors' samples. This chain joins TRBV11-2 to TRBJ2-1, with 10 junctional bases fitting TRBD2. The nucleotide sequence is given as TGTGCCAGCAGCTTGCTAGCGGGAGACTCTCGTGGTGAGCAGTTCTTC. This sequence encodes CASSLLAGDSRGEQFF.